This T cell receptor (beta chain) was sequenced in a study of T cell responses to AZD1222 COVID-19 vaccine. Second-dose schedules of about 4 or about 12 weeks were combined. Germline V gene data show CDR1 as SEHNR and CDR2 as FQNEAQ (reference sequence). V lost 7 bases and J lost 0; bases outside the gene matches: 6. CDR3 length: 14 residues. Generated by immunoSEQ multiplex PCR, the TCRdb table keeps only in-frame clones and is missing some. The repertoire includes approximately 140,000 clones, under 90% of them detected once, and approximately 1.6% sits in the top ten. The receptor was isolated from an adult who received the AZD1222 COVID-19 vaccine. Here the sequenced sample was peripheral blood, taken 28 days after the second AZD1222 dose. The chain recombines TRBV7-9 with TRBJ2-7; 7 bases align to TRBD2. The CDR3 loop is CASKAAGDSYEQYF. The DNA for the CDR3 is TGTGCCAGCAAAGCCGCGGGGGACTCCTACGAGCAGTACTTC.